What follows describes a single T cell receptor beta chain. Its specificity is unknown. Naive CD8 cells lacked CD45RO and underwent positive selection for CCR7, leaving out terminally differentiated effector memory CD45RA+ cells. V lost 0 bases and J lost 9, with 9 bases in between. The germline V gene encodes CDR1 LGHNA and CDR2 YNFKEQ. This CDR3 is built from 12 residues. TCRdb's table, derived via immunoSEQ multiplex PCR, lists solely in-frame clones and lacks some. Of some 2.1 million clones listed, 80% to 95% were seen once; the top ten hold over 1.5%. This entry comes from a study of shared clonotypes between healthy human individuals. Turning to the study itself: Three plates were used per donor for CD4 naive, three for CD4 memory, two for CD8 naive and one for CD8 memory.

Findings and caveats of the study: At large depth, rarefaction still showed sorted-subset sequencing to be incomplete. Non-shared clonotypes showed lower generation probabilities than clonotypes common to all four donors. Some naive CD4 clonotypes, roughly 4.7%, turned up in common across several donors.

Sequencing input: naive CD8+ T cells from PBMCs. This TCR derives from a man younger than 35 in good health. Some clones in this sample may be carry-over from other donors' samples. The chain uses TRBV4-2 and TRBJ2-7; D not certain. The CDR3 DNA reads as TGTGCCAGCAGCCAAGACATACGGCGGCAGTACTTC. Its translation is CASSQDIRRQYF.